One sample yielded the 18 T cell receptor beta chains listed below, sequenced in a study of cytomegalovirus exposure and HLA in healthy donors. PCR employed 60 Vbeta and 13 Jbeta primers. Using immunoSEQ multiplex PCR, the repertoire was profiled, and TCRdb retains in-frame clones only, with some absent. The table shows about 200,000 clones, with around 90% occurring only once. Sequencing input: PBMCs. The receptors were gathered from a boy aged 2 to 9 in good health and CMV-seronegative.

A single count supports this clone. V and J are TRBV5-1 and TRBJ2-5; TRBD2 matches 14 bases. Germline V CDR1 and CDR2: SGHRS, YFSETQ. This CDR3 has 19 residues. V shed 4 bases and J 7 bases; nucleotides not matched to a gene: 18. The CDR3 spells CASSPNLGLAGVSFGTQYF. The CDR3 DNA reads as TGCGCCAGCAGCCCTAATTTGGGACTAGCGGGAGTTAGTTTCGGGACCCAGTACTTC.

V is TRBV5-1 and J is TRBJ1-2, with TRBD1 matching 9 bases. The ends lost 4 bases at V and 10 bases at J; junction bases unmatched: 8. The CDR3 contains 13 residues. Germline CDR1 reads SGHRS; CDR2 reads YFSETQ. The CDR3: CASSDPQGADYTF. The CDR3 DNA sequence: TGCGCCAGCAGCGACCCACAGGGGGCGGACTACACCTTC.

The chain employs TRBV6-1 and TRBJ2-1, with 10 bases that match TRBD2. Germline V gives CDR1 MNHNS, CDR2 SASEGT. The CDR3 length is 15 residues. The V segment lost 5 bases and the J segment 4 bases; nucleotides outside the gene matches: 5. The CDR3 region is CASSSTSGAYNEQFF. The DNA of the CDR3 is TGTGCCAGCAGTTCTACTAGCGGGGCATACAATGAGCAGTTCTTC.

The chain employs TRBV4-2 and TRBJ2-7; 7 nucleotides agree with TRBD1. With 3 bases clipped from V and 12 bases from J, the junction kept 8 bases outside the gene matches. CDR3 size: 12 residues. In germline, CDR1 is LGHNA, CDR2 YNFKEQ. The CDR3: CASSQETGKRYF. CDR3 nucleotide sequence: TGTGCCAGCAGCCAGGAGACAGGGAAACGGTACTTC.

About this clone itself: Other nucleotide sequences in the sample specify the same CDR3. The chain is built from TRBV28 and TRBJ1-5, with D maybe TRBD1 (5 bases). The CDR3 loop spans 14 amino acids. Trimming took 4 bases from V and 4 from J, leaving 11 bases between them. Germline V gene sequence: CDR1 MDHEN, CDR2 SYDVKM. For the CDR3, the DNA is TGTGCCAGCAGTTCGGGGGGTCTGAATCAGCCCCAGCATTTT. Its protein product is CASSSGGLNQPQHF.

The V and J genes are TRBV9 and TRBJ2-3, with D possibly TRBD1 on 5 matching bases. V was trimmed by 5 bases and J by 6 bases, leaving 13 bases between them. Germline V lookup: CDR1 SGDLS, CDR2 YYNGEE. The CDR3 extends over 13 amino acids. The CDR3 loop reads CASSEQVQDTQYF. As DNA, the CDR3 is TGTGCCAGCAGTGAACAGGTCCAGGATACGCAGTATTTT.

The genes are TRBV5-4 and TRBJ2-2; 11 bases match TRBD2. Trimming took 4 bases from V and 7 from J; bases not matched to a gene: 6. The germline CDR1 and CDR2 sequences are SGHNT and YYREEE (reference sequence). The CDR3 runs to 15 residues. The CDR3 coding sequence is TGTGCCAGCAGCCGAACTAGCGGGGGCGGCGGGGAGCTGTTTTTT. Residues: CASSRTSGGGGELFF.

The CDR3 region is CSVVGGNTEAFF. For the CDR3, the DNA is TGCAGCGTTGTAGGGGGGAACACTGAAGCTTTCTTT. The chain has TRBV29-1 and TRBJ1-1; perhaps TRBD1 as D (6 bases). Trimming left V 4 bases short and J 1 base short, with 7 bases between. CDR1 is SQVTM, CDR2 ANQGSEA, per germline. There are 12 residues in the CDR3.

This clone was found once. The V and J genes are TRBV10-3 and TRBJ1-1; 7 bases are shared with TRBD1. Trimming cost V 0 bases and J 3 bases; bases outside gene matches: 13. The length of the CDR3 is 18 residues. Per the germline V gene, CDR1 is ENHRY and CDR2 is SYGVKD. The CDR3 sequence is CAISESSGRGVSYTEAFF. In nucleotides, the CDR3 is TGTGCCATCAGTGAGTCGTCGGGCAGGGGGGTTAGTTACACTGAAGCTTTCTTT.

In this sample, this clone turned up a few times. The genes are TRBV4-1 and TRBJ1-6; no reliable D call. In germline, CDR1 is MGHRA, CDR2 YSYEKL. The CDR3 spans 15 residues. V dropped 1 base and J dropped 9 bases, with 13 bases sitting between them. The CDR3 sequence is CASSQVRGSSSPLHF. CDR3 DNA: TGCGCCAGCAGCCAAGTTCGAGGGTCTAGTTCACCCCTCCACTTT.

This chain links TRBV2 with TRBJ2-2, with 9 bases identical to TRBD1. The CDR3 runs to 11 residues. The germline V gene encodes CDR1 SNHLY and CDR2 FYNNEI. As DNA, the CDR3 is TGTGGACAGGGGGGAACCGGGGAGCTGTTTTTT. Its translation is CGQGGTGELFF.

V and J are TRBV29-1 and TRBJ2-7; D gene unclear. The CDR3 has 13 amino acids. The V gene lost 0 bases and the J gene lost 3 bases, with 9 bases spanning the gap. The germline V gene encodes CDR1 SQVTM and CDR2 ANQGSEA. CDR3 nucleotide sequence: TGCAGCGTTGAAGAAGGAGATCGCTACGAGCAGTACTTC. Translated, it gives CSVEEGDRYEQYF.

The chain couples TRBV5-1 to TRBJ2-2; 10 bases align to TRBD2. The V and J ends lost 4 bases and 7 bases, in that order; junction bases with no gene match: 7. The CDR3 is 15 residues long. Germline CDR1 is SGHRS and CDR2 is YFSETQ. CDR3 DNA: TGCGCCAGCAGCCCGGGGACTAGCGAGGGCGGGGAGCTGTTTTTT. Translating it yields CASSPGTSEGGELFF.

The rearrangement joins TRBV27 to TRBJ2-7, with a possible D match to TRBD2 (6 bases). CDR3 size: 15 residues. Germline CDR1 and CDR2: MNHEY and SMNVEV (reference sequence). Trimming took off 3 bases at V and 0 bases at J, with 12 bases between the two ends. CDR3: CASSLGGKNSYEQYF. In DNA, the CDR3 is TGTGCCAGCAGTTTGGGAGGAAAAAACTCCTACGAGCAGTACTTC.

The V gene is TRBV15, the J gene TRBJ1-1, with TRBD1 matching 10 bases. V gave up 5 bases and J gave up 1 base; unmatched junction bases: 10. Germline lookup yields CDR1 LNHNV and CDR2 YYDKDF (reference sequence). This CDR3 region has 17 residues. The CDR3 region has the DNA TGTGCCACCAGCGTGACCGGGACAGGGGTTACGAACACTGAAGCTTTCTTT. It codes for CATSVTGTGVTNTEAFF.

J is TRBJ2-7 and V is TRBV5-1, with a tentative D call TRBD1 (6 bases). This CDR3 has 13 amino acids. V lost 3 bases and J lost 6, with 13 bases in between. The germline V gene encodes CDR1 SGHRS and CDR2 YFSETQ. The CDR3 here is CASSSLQGSEQYF. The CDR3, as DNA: TGCGCCAGCAGCTCCTTACAGGGATCCGAGCAGTACTTC.

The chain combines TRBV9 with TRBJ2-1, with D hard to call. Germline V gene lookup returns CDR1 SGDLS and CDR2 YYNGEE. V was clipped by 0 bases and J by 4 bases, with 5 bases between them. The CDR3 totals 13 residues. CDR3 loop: CASSVGSYNEQFF. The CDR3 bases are TGTGCCAGCAGCGTAGGGAGTTACAATGAGCAGTTCTTC.

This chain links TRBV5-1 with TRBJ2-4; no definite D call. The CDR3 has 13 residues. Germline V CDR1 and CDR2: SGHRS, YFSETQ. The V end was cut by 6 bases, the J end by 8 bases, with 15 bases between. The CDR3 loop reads CASKAVALDIQYF. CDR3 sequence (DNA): TGCGCCAGCAAAGCAGTAGCTTTGGACATTCAGTACTTC.